The TCR beta chain described here comes from a study of brain T cells in children with intractable seizures. General study results and limits: Pre- and post-surgery blood differed in depth, so pre-surgery absences may be undersampling.

Only cases whose brain tissue showed the highest T cell transcript signatures were sequenced. At least one anti-epileptic drug was given before surgery. Assay used: immunoSEQ multiplex PCR; TCRdb lists only in-frame clones, some missing. The top ten clones hold approximately 1.5% of a sample with 80,000 or so clones, approximately 94% of them seen once. As for this clone: Antigen unknown.

Sequencing was performed on peripheral blood, taken at surgery. The sequence came from a boy in the first two years of life with tuberous sclerosis and intractable seizures.

The CDR3 coding sequence is TGTGCCAGCAGTGAAACGGGGGGGCTGGAGACCCAGTACTTC. Translated: CASSETGGLETQYF. The J gene is TRBJ2-5, the V gene TRBV2; 8 bases match TRBD2. Germline values: CDR1 SNHLY, CDR2 FYNNEI. CDR3 length: 14 residues. V trimming: 2 bases; J trimming: 5 bases; junction bases outside the gene matches: 4.